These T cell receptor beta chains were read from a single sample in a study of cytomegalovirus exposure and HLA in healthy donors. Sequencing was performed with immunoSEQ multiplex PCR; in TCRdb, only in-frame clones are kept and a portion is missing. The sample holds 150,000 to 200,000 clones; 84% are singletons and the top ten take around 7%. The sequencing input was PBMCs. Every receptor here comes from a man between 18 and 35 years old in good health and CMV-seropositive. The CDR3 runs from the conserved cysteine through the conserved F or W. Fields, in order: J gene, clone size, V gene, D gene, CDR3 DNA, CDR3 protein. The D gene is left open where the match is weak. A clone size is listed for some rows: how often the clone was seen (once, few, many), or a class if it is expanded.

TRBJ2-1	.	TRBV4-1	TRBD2	TGCGCCAGCAGCCGACTTAGCGGGAGCTCCTACAATGAGCAGTTCTTC	CASSRLSGSSYNEQFF
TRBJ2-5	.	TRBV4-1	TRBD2	TGCGCCAGCAGCCAAGGTGCGGGAGGGCTCCAAGAGACCCAGTACTTC	CASSQGAGGLQETQYF
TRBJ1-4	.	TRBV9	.	TGTGCCAGTGGGCGGCAGGGAAGTAATGAAAAACTGTTTTTT	CASGRQGSNEKLFF
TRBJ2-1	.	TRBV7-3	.	TGTGCCAGCAGCTCCCGAGACTACGGAAACAATGAGCAGTTCTTC	CASSSRDYGNNEQFF
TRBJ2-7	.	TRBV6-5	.	TGTGCCAGCAGAAGGCGACAGGTTCCCTACGAGCAGTACTTC	CASRRRQVPYEQYF
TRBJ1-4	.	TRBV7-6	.	TGTGCCAGCAGCCCCCCGGAGCCTAATGAAAAACTGTTTTTT	CASSPPEPNEKLFF
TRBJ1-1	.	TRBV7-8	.	TGTGCCAGCAGCTTTACCGGGACAACCACTGAAGCTTTCTTT	CASSFTGTTTEAFF
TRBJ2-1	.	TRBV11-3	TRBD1	TGTGCCAGCAGCGTGACGGGGACAGGTAACAATGAGCAGTTCTTC	CASSVTGTGNNEQFF
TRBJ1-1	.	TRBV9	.	TGTGCCAGCAGTCGACGGACAGAGAACACTGAAGCTTTCTTT	CASSRRTENTEAFF
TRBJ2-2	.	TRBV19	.	TGTGCCACAACGAGGGGGGGCAGGACGAACACCGGGGAGCTGTTTTTT	CATTRGGRTNTGELFF
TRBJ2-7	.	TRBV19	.	TGTGCCAGTAGCCACAGCGGGTACGGCTACGAGCAGTACTTC	CASSHSGYGYEQYF
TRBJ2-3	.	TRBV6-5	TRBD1	TGTGCCAGCAGTTACGACAGGGTTGCAGATACGCAGTATTTT	CASSYDRVADTQYF
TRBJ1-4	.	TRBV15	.	TGTGCCACCAGCAGTCAAACAGCAGAAAAACTGTTTTTT	CATSSQTAEKLFF
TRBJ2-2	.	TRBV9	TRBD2	TGTGCCAGCAGCTCCGGTAGCGGGAGGGCCGGTTTTGGCGGGGAGCTGTTTTTT	CASSSGSGRAGFGGELFF
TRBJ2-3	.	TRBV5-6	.	TGTGCCAGCAGCTCCTACTCCCCTCGCACAGATACGCAGTATTTT	CASSSYSPRTDTQYF
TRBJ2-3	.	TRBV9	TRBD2	TGTGCCAGCAGCGTAAGTCTAGCGGGAGTAGATACGCAGTATTTT	CASSVSLAGVDTQYF
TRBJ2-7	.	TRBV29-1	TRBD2	TGCAGCGCCGTACTAGCGGGAGCTGGGGAGCAGTACTTC	CSAVLAGAGEQYF
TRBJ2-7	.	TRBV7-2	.	TGTGCCAGCAGCTCCGAGGATGGGGCGGGGTTAGCCTACGAGCAGTACTTC	CASSSEDGAGLAYEQYF
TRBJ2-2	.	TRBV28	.	TGTGCCAGCAGTTTATTTACCCGGGGCACCGGGGAGCTGTTTTTT	CASSLFTRGTGELFF
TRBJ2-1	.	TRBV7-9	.	TGTGCCAGCAGCCCGAGTCTTGGGCAGTTCTTC	CASSPSLGQFF
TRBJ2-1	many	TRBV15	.	TGTGCCACCAGCAGAGAGGGAGTTAGCGGCGGTGAGCAGTTCTTC	CATSREGVSGGEQFF
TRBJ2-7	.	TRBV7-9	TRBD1	TGTGCCAGCAGCTCCGGGACAGGGGGCGTCGAGCAGTACTTC	CASSSGTGGVEQYF
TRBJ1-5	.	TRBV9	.	TGTGCCAGCAGCGAGACAGTTAGCAATCAGCCCCAGCATTTT	CASSETVSNQPQHF
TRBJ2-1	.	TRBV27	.	TGTGCCAGCCGATACAGGGCCCAAGCCTACAATGAGCAGTTCTTC	CASRYRAQAYNEQFF
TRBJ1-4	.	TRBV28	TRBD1	TGTGCCAGCAGCCAAAACCGGGGACAGTCAAATGAAAAACTGTTTTTT	CASSQNRGQSNEKLFF
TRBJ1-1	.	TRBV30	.	TGTGCCTGGAGAGGACGGAGGATGAACACTGAAGCTTTCTTT	CAWRGRRMNTEAFF
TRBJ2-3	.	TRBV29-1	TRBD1	TGCAGCGGACGCCGAGGACAGGGGGTAGCAGATACGCAGTATTTT	CSGRRGQGVADTQYF
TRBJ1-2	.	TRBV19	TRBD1	TGTGCCAGTACCTCCGCAGGGGGCTCCTATGGCTACACCTTC	CASTSAGGSYGYTF
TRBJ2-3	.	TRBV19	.	TGTGCCAGTAGTACACGGCGGGGGCCCTACACAGATACGCAGTATTTT	CASSTRRGPYTDTQYF
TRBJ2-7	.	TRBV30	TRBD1	TGTGCCTGGAGTGCGGGACAGCTTTACGAGCAGTACTTC	CAWSAGQLYEQYF
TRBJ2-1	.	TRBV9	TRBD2	TGTGCCAGCAGCGTAGCCAGCGGGAGCCTGGTTGAGCAGTTCTTC	CASSVASGSLVEQFF
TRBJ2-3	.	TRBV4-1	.	TGCGCCAGCAGCCAAGATCGGGGCACAGATACGCAGTATTTT	CASSQDRGTDTQYF
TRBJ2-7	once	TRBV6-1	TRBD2	TGTGCCACCACCGGGACTAGGGTTTCCTACGAGCAGTACTTC	CATTGTRVSYEQYF
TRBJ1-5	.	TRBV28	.	TGTGCCAGCAGTTTAACTTACAATCAGCCCCAGCATTTT	CASSLTYNQPQHF
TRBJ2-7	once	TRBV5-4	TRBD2	TGTGCCAGCAGCCCCGGGACTAGCGGGATCAATGAGCAGTACTTC	CASSPGTSGINEQYF
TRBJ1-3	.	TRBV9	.	TGTGCCAGCAGCGCCCAAACAACTAGAAACACCATATATTTT	CASSAQTTRNTIYF
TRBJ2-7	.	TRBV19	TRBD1	TGTGCCAGTAGAAGGACAGGGACCTACGAGCAGTACTTC	CASRRTGTYEQYF
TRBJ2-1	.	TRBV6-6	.	TGTGCCAGCAGTACGACTAATGAGCAGTTCTTC	CASSTTNEQFF
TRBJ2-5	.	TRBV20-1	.	TGCAGTGCTTTTCGAGGGACCCAGTACTTC	CSAFRGTQYF
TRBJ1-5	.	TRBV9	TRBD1	TGTGCCAGCAGTGCCGGGACAGGCAATCAGCCCCAGCATTTT	CASSAGTGNQPQHF
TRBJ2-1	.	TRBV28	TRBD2	TGTGCCAGCAGTTTTAGCGGGAGCTCCTACAATGAGCAGTTCTTC	CASSFSGSSYNEQFF
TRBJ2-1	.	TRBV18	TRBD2	TGTGCCAGCTCACCACGGGAGGGTGAGCAGTTCTTC	CASSPREGEQFF
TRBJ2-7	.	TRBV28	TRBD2	TGTGCCAGCAGTTTTCCCGGGGCCCCGGGACTAGCGGGAGGGAGCTCCTACGAGCAGTACTTC	CASSFPGAPGLAGGSSYEQYF